Presented here are 30 T cell receptor beta chains from one specimen sequenced in a study of T cell clonotyping in hematopoietic cell transplantation. Method: immunoSEQ multiplex PCR; TCRdb's copy keeps in-frame clones and lacks some. The repertoire holds approximately 4,000 clones, with about 18% as singletons. The specimen was peripheral blood mononuclear cells, collected 30 days after allogeneic stem cell transplant. All receptors derive from a male patient aged 50 to 59 who had an allogeneic stem cell transplant from a related donor, so the T cells may come from the graft donor. Some clones in this sample may be carry-over from other donors' samples.

V is TRBV28 and J is TRBJ2-3; D remains unclear. This CDR3 contains 13 residues. Trimming took off 2 bases at V and 6 bases at J, with 9 bases between the two ends. The germline gives CDR1 MDHEN, CDR2 SYDVKM. The CDR3 bases are TGTGCCAGCAGTTTAGGCAGCTCCGATACGCAGTATTTT. Protein sequence: CASSLGSSDTQYF.

There are a few counts of this clone. The chain combines TRBV9 with TRBJ1-4; possible D gene TRBD1, 6 bases. V lost 3 bases and J 4 bases, leaving 10 bases between the germline ends. Per the germline V gene, CDR1 is SGDLS and CDR2 is YYNGEE. The CDR3 is made up of 14 amino acids. The CDR3 region has the DNA TGTGCCAGCAGCGCAGGGGACGATAATGAAAAACTGTTTTTT. Translation gives CASSAGDDNEKLFF.

This sequence joins TRBV4-2 and TRBJ2-5; 7 positions agree with TRBD1. The J segment lost 4 bases and the V segment lost 0 bases, leaving 8 bases of the junction unmatched. This CDR3 is built from 16 residues. Per the germline V gene, CDR1 is LGHNA and CDR2 is YNFKEQ. CDR3 sequence: CASSQDATGTRETQYF. As DNA, the CDR3 is TGTGCCAGCAGCCAAGACGCGACAGGGACGCGAGAGACCCAGTACTTC.

The V gene is TRBV20-1, the J gene TRBJ2-5; D may be TRBD2 (5 bases). Trimming removed 4 bases at V and 7 bases at J, with 10 bases between. The CDR3 loop spans 11 amino acids. Germline V gene lookup returns CDR1 DFQATT and CDR2 SNEGSKA (reference sequence). CDR3 sequence reads: CSATSEGTQYF. DNA for the CDR3: TGCAGTGCTACCAGCGAGGGGACCCAGTACTTC.

The CDR3 region is CAWSVRSNEKLFF. Written as DNA, the CDR3 is TGTGCCTGGAGTGTACGGAGTAATGAAAAACTGTTTTTT. The chain carries TRBV30 and TRBJ1-4, with no clear D. The CDR3 spans 13 residues. Germline loops: CDR1 GTSNPN, CDR2 SVGIG (reference sequence). V was shortened by 0 bases and J by 4 bases, with 6 bases between the two germline ends.

By proportion, this clone is medium-sized. The chain employs TRBV9 and TRBJ1-6, with D perhaps matching TRBD1 (5 bases). The CDR3 runs to 13 residues. The germline V and J ends were trimmed by 4 bases and 5 bases, with 7 bases remaining between them. Germline V gene data show CDR1 as SGDLS and CDR2 as YYNGEE. The CDR3 DNA follows: TGTGCCAGCAGCCCGGGGGATAATTCACCCCTCCACTTT. This encodes CASSPGDNSPLHF.

This clone was seen more than once but under ten times. The chain combines TRBV30 with TRBJ2-7; a possible D gene is TRBD2 (6 bases). The germline V gene encodes CDR1 GTSNPN and CDR2 SVGIG (reference sequence). V was pared by 8 bases and J by 8 bases, with 13 bases between. This CDR3 contains 10 residues. This chain's CDR3 is CAGGILQQYF. The CDR3 DNA reads as TGTGCCGGAGGGATTCTCCAGCAGTACTTC.

This clone was seen only a few times. The chain joins TRBV7-2 to TRBJ1-4, with D tentatively TRBD1 (5 bases). This CDR3 contains 15 residues. The V gene's germline CDR1 is SGHTA and CDR2 FQGNSA. The V and J ends lost 5 bases and 0 bases respectively, with 10 bases between them. The DNA for the CDR3 is TGTGCCAGCAGCCTTCAGACAGCAACTAATGAAAAACTGTTTTTT. Its protein product is CASSLQTATNEKLFF.

A few counts support this clone. This chain uses TRBV30 with TRBJ1-1; D perhaps matches TRBD1 (6 bases). Trimming took 3 bases from V and 1 from J, leaving 9 bases between them. This CDR3 has 13 residues. Looked up from germline, CDR1 is GTSNPN and CDR2 is SVGIG (reference sequence). The CDR3 region is CAWSRRGNTEAFF. The CDR3 region has the DNA TGTGCCTGGAGCCGCAGGGGGAACACTGAAGCTTTCTTT.

This clone showed up just a few times. The chain has TRBV30 and TRBJ2-7; 7 bases match TRBD1. CDR1 and CDR2 (germline): GTSNPN, SVGIG (reference sequence). The CDR3 length is 12 residues. V shed 6 bases and J 6 bases; nucleotides not matched to a gene: 8. The CDR3, as DNA: TGTGCCTGTAATCTTGACAGGGTCGAGCAGTACTTC. Its translation: CACNLDRVEQYF.

The genes are TRBV27 and TRBJ2-5; 11 bases fit TRBD1. V lost 5 bases to trimming and J lost 5 bases; unmatched junction nucleotides: 13. This CDR3 comprises 17 residues. Germline CDR1 is MNHEY and CDR2 is SMNVEV (reference sequence). The CDR3 DNA reads TGTGCCAGCAGTCCAATCGGACAGGGGGCTGATCGCGAGACCCAGTACTTC. This sequence encodes CASSPIGQGADRETQYF.

The sample holds a few counts of this clone. V gene TRBV28 combines with J gene TRBJ1-2, with 10 bases matching TRBD1. The V gene end was trimmed by 2 bases and the J gene end by 8 bases; junction bases not matched to a gene: 8. Germline V CDR1 and CDR2: MDHEN, SYDVKM. The CDR3 has 15 amino acids. CDR3 nucleotides: TGTGCCAGCAGTTTAGTTCCCCGGACAGGGGGAGGCTACACCTTC. Amino acids: CASSLVPRTGGGYTF.

This clone was counted a few times. The chain is built from TRBV6-1 and TRBJ1-2; TRBD1 might be the D (5 bases). Trimming removed 3 bases at V and 3 bases at J, with 11 bases between. CDR3 length equals 14 residues. CDR1 is MNHNS, CDR2 SASEGT, per germline. CDR3 nucleotides: TGTGCCAGCAGTGAGGGGGAGGTCTACTATGGCTACACCTTC. It is translated as CASSEGEVYYGYTF.

Here the CDR3 DNA reads TGCAGCGTTGGTCCAGGGTCGGGGGAGACCCAGTACTTC. Translating it yields CSVGPGSGETQYF. This rearrangement joins TRBV29-1 to TRBJ2-5, with D perhaps TRBD1 or TRBD2 (5 bases each). The CDR3 is made up of 13 amino acids. Germline values: CDR1 SQVTM, CDR2 ANQGSEA. The V gene lost 4 bases and the J gene lost 5 bases, with 14 bases spanning the gap.

The rearrangement joins TRBV25-1 to TRBJ2-3, with TRBD2 matching 10 bases. V lost 3 bases to trimming and J lost 0 bases; unmatched junction nucleotides: 3. CDR3 length: 16 residues. Germline CDR1 and CDR2: MGHDK and SYGVNS. CDR3 sequence: CASSDTSGASTDTQYF. The CDR3 DNA is TGTGCCAGCAGTGACACTAGCGGGGCTAGCACAGATACGCAGTATTTT.

V usage is TRBV4-1 and J usage is TRBJ2-3, with a possible D match to TRBD1 (6 bases). With 3 bases removed from V and 5 bases from J, the gap between germline ends came to 21 bases. The germline gives CDR1 MGHRA, CDR2 YSYEKL. The CDR3 runs 17 residues. CDR3 DNA: TGCGCCAGCAGCCACCGATTCCCTCAGGGGTCAGGAGATACGCAGTATTTT. It is translated as CASSHRFPQGSGDTQYF.

The chain carries TRBV9 and TRBJ2-3, with D unresolved. Trimming left V 1 base short and J 1 base short, with 7 bases between. The V gene's germline CDR1 is SGDLS and CDR2 YYNGEE. The length of the CDR3 is 14 residues. The CDR3 loop is CASSVLDGTDTQYF. The CDR3 coding sequence is TGTGCCAGCAGCGTATTGGATGGCACAGATACGCAGTATTTT.

This clone was counted only a few times. The rearrangement joins TRBV6-6 to TRBJ1-1, with D possibly TRBD1 on 5 matching bases. Germline V gene sequence: CDR1 MNHNY, CDR2 SVGAGI (reference sequence). Trimming took off 4 bases at V and 0 bases at J, with 6 bases between the two ends. This CDR3 contains 13 residues. CDR3: CASSSRVNTEAFF. In DNA, the CDR3 is TGTGCCAGCAGTTCCAGGGTGAACACTGAAGCTTTCTTT.

This clone appeared a few times. The V and J genes are TRBV19 and TRBJ2-3, with D tentatively TRBD2 (6 bases). The CDR3 spans 13 residues. CDR1 and CDR2 from the germline V gene are LNHDA and SQIVND (reference sequence). Trimming shortened V by 3 bases and J by 8 bases, and 12 bases separated the two germline ends. CDR3 in DNA: TGTGCCAGTAGTATGGTGCCGGGAGCTACGCAGTATTTT. Translation: CASSMVPGATQYF. The entire variable domain, with the rest obtained from reference TRBV19 and TRBJ2-3, is as follows: DGGITQSPKYLFRKEGQNVTLSCEQNLNHDAMYWYRQDPGQGLRLIYYSQIVNDFQKGDIAEGYSVSREKKESFPLTVTSAQKNPTAFYLCASSMVPGATQYFGPGTRLTVL.

This clone was recorded a few times. The chain carries TRBV15 and TRBJ1-2, with D possibly TRBD1 on 5 matching bases. Trimming shortened V by 3 bases and J by 5 bases, and 10 bases separated the two germline ends. Germline V gene data show CDR1 as LNHNV and CDR2 as YYDKDF (reference sequence). The CDR3 spans 13 residues. CDR3 loop: CATSRGRRYGYTF. The CDR3 DNA reads TGTGCCACCAGCAGGGGACGGCGGTATGGCTACACCTTC.

This clone was seen a handful of times. This rearrangement joins TRBV30 to TRBJ2-7, with 7 positions matching TRBD2. The CDR3 spans 15 residues. CDR1 and CDR2 (germline): GTSNPN, SVGIG (reference sequence). The J segment lost 3 bases and the V segment lost 0 bases, leaving 8 bases of the junction unmatched. CDR3 amino acids: CAWSVRASGIYEQYF. The DNA of the CDR3 is TGTGCCTGGAGTGTACGTGCTAGCGGCATCTACGAGCAGTACTTC.

V and J are TRBV7-6 and TRBJ2-5, with D possibly called TRBD1 or TRBD2 (5 bases each). CDR3 length equals 14 residues. CDR1 and CDR2 from the germline V gene are SGHVS and FNYEAQ. V lost 1 base and J lost 5, with 11 bases in between. In DNA form, the CDR3 reads TGTGCCAGCAGCTTAGGTCGGGGCGGTGAGACCCAGTACTTC. It is translated as CASSLGRGGETQYF.

This chain connects TRBV29-1 to TRBJ2-2; unclear D gene. The CDR3 extends over 11 amino acids. V dropped 6 bases and J dropped 8 bases, with 10 bases sitting between them. The germline V gene encodes CDR1 SQVTM and CDR2 ANQGSEA. CDR3 residues: CSVSTTGELFF. CDR3 DNA sequence: TGCAGCGTGTCCACAACGGGGGAGCTGTTTTTT.

By proportion, this clone is large. This sequence joins TRBV19 and TRBJ1-6; TRBD1 matches at 7 bases. The CDR3 covers 15 residues. V lost 3 bases, J lost 5 bases, and 4 bases stayed unmatched. The germline gives CDR1 LNHDA, CDR2 SQIVND (reference sequence). The CDR3 here is CASSIRDSDNSPLHF. The CDR3 DNA sequence: TGTGCCAGTAGTATCCGGGACAGTGATAATTCACCCCTCCACTTT.

This clone has more than one count but fewer than ten. V is TRBV30 and J is TRBJ1-6, with D maybe TRBD1 (5 bases). CDR1 is GTSNPN, CDR2 SVGIG, per germline (reference sequence). CDR3 size: 13 residues. With 8 bases removed from V and 7 bases from J, the gap between germline ends came to 15 bases. CDR3 amino acids: CARKDGGNSPLHF. In DNA form, the CDR3 reads TGTGCCCGAAAGGACGGGGGGAATTCACCCCTCCACTTT.

This clone was observed a handful of times. The chain links TRBV19 to TRBJ2-7; D is unresolved. This CDR3 comprises 13 residues. Trimming cost V 0 bases and J 5 bases, with 8 bases left between them. CDR1 is LNHDA and CDR2 is SQIVND in the germline V gene (reference sequence). CDR3 sequence: CASSIEQGDEQYF. The CDR3 DNA reads TGTGCCAGTAGTATAGAGCAAGGCGACGAGCAGTACTTC.

This clone came up a few times. The V call is TRBV28, the J call TRBJ1-4; D is ambiguous. This CDR3 contains 15 residues. Germline V gene lookup returns CDR1 MDHEN and CDR2 SYDVKM. Trimming shortened V by 2 bases and J by 7 bases, and 14 bases separated the two germline ends. CDR3 sequence: CASSLTGTNFEKLFF. The DNA for the CDR3 is TGTGCCAGCAGTTTAACTGGAACAAATTTTGAAAAACTGTTTTTT.

This chain connects TRBV5-1 to TRBJ1-1, with D unclear. This CDR3 spans 15 amino acids. V was trimmed by 0 bases and J by 2 bases, leaving 11 bases between them. The germline CDR1 and CDR2 sequences are SGHRS and YFSETQ. In nucleotides, the CDR3 is TGCGCCAGCAGCTTGGGGACCGTTGGAAACACTGAAGCTTTCTTT. Protein: CASSLGTVGNTEAFF.

As for this clone: Because the CDR3 is missing its conserved closing phenylalanine or tryptophan, this is likely a read error. The DNA is left out, because the CDR3 cannot be placed on it with certainty; the CDR3 is given as TCRdb lists it. The chain uses TRBV30 and TRBJ2-7. Including both end residues, the CDR3 is 8 amino acids long. The germline V gene encodes CDR1 GTSNPN and CDR2 SVGIG (reference sequence). Here the CDR3 reads CAEVGLLL.

V usage is TRBV30 and J usage is TRBJ2-7, with 7 bases lining up with TRBD1. From germline, CDR1 is GTSNPN and CDR2 SVGIG (reference sequence). This CDR3 comprises 13 residues. J was trimmed by 3 bases and V by 1 base; bases with no gene match: 3. The CDR3 loop reads CAWSGQGSYEQYF. CDR3 DNA sequence: TGTGCCTGGAGTGGACAGGGTAGCTACGAGCAGTACTTC.